Below, one T cell receptor (beta chain) is given with its context. No cognate antigen has been identified for it. One base away there is no much larger clone; base qualities are not given. Patients with autoimmune disease history or receiving systemic immunosuppression were excluded from the trial. Peripheral blood for TCR sequencing was collected from all dose cohorts at baseline, on cycle 4 day 1, and on cycle 7 day 1. The samples were taken from a phase I, first-in-human, multicenter, open-label dose-escalation trial of ivuxolimab. Adults with locally advanced or metastatic melanoma, renal cell carcinoma, hepatocellular carcinoma or head and neck squamous cell carcinoma were enrolled in the trial. CD4+ and CD8+ T cells were sorted separately from peripheral blood before TCR sequencing. This record belongs to a study of OX40 agonist ivuxolimab in advanced cancers. Broadly, across the study: Ivuxolimab, which targeted the costimulatory receptor OX40 (CD134), was an agonistic, fully human IgG2 monoclonal antibody. Intravenous ivuxolimab was administered to patients every 2 weeks at six dose levels: 0.01, 0.1, 0.3, 1.5, 3 and 10 mg/kg. Among the approximately 54 dose-escalation patients, approximately 20 had hepatocellular carcinoma, 15 or so melanoma, 9 renal cell carcinoma and 9 head and neck cancer. In the dose-escalation cohort, around four fifths of patients were male, and the mean age was 60 years with a range of roughly 20 to 79. Prior anti-PD-1, anti-PD-L1 or anti-CTLA-4 therapy was permitted, and checkpoint inhibitors had been received by about 44% of dose-escalation patients. Partial responses occurred in three dose-escalation patients, of whom one had hepatocellular carcinoma and two had cutaneous melanoma. Peripheral TCRbeta sequencing aimed to test whether ivuxolimab altered TCR sequence diversity and caused clonal T-cell expansion. The paper describes the monotherapy dose-escalation part (N of about 55 patients) of the phase I trial of ivuxolimab.

Measured from the cysteine to the phenylalanine, the CDR3 is 13 residues long. Only CDR3 DNA remains: 39 bases, in frame from the first base. A distance of 9 bases separates the germline ends of V and J, which lose 4 bases and 2 bases respectively. CDR1 and CDR2 are drawn from the germline V gene (reference sequence): SEHNR, FQNEAQ. What the work shows at the level of the full study, not this receptor alone: At doses of 0.1 to 3.0 mg/kg, clonal expansion of both CD4+ and CD8+ blood T cells was observed from baseline to week 6. The antigen specificity of the clonally expanded peripheral T cells was not determined. Low levels of normalized T-cell clonal expansion were also shown by some nonresponding patients. In the 0.1-3.0 mg/kg groups, partial responders had among the lowest normalized peripheral clonal expansion, particularly in CD8+ T cells. After ivuxolimab, more expanded clones were found on average in CD8+ T cells than in CD4+ T cells.

Genomic DNA was extracted from sorted cells for sequencing of the TCRbeta CDR3 region. The immunoSEQ Assay was used to sequence the TCRbeta CDR3 regions. TCRdb limited this immuneACCESS table to in-frame rearrangements with V and J called. A share of clones is missing; checked studies link under half to unresolved V genes, and the rest is unexplained. For this sample the table gives under 70,000 clones, of which around 87% were detected only once. Together, the top ten hold roughly 13% of the sample. The TCR was taken from an adult with an advanced solid tumor such as melanoma, head and neck, liver or kidney cancer. The starting material was CD4+ or CD8+ T cells sorted from blood, obtained in a trial of the OX40 agonist ivuxolimab. The sequence links TRBV7-9 to TRBJ2-7, and possibly TRBD1, on 5 matching bases. The nucleotides are TGTGCCAGCAGCTCCGACAGTACCTACGAGCAGTACTTC. It translates as CASSSDSTYEQYF.